The present T cell receptor (beta chain) was sequenced within a study of response to subunit inactivated influenza vaccine. Study results and limitations: A suggestion made by the authors is that each seasonal influenza vaccination recruits few new T cells.

TCRdb reanalysed the RT-PCR reads using MiXCR and keeps one entry per CDR3 protein. Of hundreds of thousands of distinct CDR3 sequences listed, 10% to 15% are singletons. This clonotype was seen only a few times. Its cognate antigen is unknown. The ends were cut back, 4 bases at V and 3 bases at J, with 11 bases in the middle. Germline V gives CDR1 SGHRS, CDR2 YFSETQ. The CDR3 runs 13 residues. Sample: PBMCs from blood, taken 40 to 50 days after vaccination. The chain uses TRBV5-1 and TRBJ2-7; D is possibly TRBD2 (6 bases). The TCR sequence derives from a man in his fifties who received an inactivated influenza vaccine. As DNA, the CDR3 is TGCGCCAGCAGCGCCCGGGACTTCTACGAGCAGTACTTC. Translating it yields CASSARDFYEQYF.